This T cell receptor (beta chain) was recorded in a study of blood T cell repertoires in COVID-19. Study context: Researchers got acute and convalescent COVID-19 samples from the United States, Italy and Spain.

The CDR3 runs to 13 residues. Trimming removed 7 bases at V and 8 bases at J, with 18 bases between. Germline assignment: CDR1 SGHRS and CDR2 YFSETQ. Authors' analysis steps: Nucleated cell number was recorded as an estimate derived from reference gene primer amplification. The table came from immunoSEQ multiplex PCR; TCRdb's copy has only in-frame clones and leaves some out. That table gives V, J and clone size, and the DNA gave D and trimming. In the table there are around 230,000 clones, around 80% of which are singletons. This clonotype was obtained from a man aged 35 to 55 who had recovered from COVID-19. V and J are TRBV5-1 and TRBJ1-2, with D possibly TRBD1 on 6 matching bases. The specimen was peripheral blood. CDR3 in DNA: TGCGCCAGCCGGTCGGGGGGCGCGATGGGCTACACCTTC. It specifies CASRSGGAMGYTF.